This T cell receptor beta chain is drawn from a study of cytomegalovirus exposure and HLA in healthy donors. Germline CDR1 SQVTM, CDR2 ANQGSEA. This CDR3 spans 12 amino acids. The V end was cut by 6 bases, the J end by 1 base, with 9 bases between. The PCR ran on 60 Vbeta and 13 Jbeta primers. Sequencing was performed with immunoSEQ multiplex PCR; in TCRdb, only in-frame clones are kept and a portion is missing. The top ten clones hold 9.5% to 13% of a sample with roughly 100,000 clones, approximately 72% of them seen once. The sequence derives from a man between 18 and 29 years old in good health and CMV-seropositive. The rearrangement uses TRBV29-1 and TRBJ1-1; perhaps TRBD1 as D (6 bases). Sequenced: PBMCs. CDR3 region: CSVRQANTEAFF. As DNA, the CDR3 is TGCAGCGTACGACAGGCGAACACTGAAGCTTTCTTT.